These 8 T cell receptor beta chains share one sample of origin, sequenced in a study of blood T cell repertoires in COVID-19. Sequencing was performed with immunoSEQ multiplex PCR; in TCRdb, only in-frame clones are kept and a portion is missing. The sample lists 65,000 to 90,000 clones; around three quarters were seen once. Sequences were obtained from peripheral blood. These receptors originate from a man aged 55 to 69 with active or convalescent COVID-19.

The rearrangement links TRBV2 to TRBJ2-5, with TRBD2 matching over 7 bases. Unmatched junction bases numbered 6, after V lost 7 bases and J lost 1 base. Germline-derived CDR1 and CDR2 are SNHLY and FYNNEI. This CDR3 spans 14 amino acids. CDR3 region: CASKEGGGQETQYF. The CDR3 DNA is TGTGCCAGCAAGGAAGGCGGGGGCCAAGAGACCCAGTACTTC.

The J gene is TRBJ2-7, the V gene TRBV18; 9 nucleotides align to TRBD1. Losses at the gene ends were 2 bases for V and 2 bases for J; bases not matched to a gene: 7. Germline V gene data show CDR1 as KGHSH and CDR2 as LQKENI. The CDR3 consists of 16 residues. CDR3: CASSPVIRTGAYEQYF. DNA of the CDR3: TGTGCCAGCTCACCAGTAATTAGGACAGGGGCCTACGAGCAGTACTTC.

The V and J genes are TRBV27 and TRBJ1-2; D may be TRBD1 (6 bases). This CDR3 contains 15 residues. Trimming took 5 bases from V and 5 from J, leaving 18 bases between them. Germline CDR1 is MNHEY and CDR2 is SMNVEV (reference sequence). The CDR3 region is CASSREGGLGYGYTF. DNA for the CDR3: TGTGCCAGCAGTCGGGAGGGGGGGCTAGGGTATGGCTACACCTTC.

CDR3: CASSEGLTGELFF. The CDR3 DNA is TGTGCCAGCAGCGAGGGCCTCACCGGGGAGCTGTTTTTT. The chain couples TRBV28 to TRBJ2-2; possibly TRBD2 for D (5 bases). In germline, CDR1 is MDHEN, CDR2 SYDVKM. Trimming took 6 bases from V and 4 from J, leaving 9 bases between them. The CDR3 runs to 13 residues.

The chain employs TRBV2 and TRBJ1-5; TRBD1 is a possible D gene (6 bases). Germline-derived CDR1 and CDR2 are SNHLY and FYNNEI. The CDR3 covers 16 residues. The V end was cut by 6 bases, the J end by 7 bases, with 22 bases between. DNA of the CDR3: TGTGCCAGCAGCGCCCAATCGACAGGAGCAGGACAGCCCCAGCATTTT. This gives the protein CASSAQSTGAGQPQHF.

The V and J genes are TRBV5-1 and TRBJ2-1; 7 bases agree with TRBD1. Germline V lookup: CDR1 SGHRS, CDR2 YFSETQ. The trim removed 3 bases at V and 4 bases at J, leaving 4 bases unmatched. This CDR3 comprises 14 residues. CDR3 region: CASSSTGVYNEQFF. The DNA of the CDR3 is TGCGCCAGCAGCTCCACAGGGGTTTACAATGAGCAGTTCTTC.

The chain's CDR3 is CASSWGQGTGELFF. The CDR3 nucleotides are TGTGCCAGTAGTTGGGGACAGGGGACCGGGGAGCTGTTTTTT. The V call is TRBV19, the J call TRBJ2-2; 10 bases map to TRBD1. Germline-derived CDR1 and CDR2 are LNHDA and SQIVND (reference sequence). CDR3 length: 14 residues. J was trimmed by 5 bases and V by 5 bases; bases with no gene match: 2.

The rearrangement uses TRBV11-2 and TRBJ1-2; D might be TRBD1 (6 bases). V lost 4 bases and J lost 5, with 20 bases in between. This CDR3 region has 16 residues. Germline assignment: CDR1 SGHAT and CDR2 FQNNGV. CDR3 nucleotides: TGTGCCAGCAGCTCCTTAAGGCGACAGGAGGAATATGGCTACACCTTC. Residues: CASSSLRRQEEYGYTF.